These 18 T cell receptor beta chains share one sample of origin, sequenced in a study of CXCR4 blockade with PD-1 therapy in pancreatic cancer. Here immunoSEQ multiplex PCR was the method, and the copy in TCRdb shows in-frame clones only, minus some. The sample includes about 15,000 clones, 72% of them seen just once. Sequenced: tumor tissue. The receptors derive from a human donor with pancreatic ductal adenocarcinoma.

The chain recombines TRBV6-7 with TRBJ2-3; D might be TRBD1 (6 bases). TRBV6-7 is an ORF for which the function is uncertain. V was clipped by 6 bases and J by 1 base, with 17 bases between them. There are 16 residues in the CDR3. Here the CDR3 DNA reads TGTGCCAGCAGCCACGAACAGGGTTTGGGCACAGATACGCAGTATTTT. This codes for CASSHEQGLGTDTQYF.

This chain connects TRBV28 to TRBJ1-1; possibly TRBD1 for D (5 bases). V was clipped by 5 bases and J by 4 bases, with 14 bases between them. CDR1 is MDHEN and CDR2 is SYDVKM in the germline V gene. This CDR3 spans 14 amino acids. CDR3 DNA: TGTGCCAGCAGTCCGGGACCGAGGAGCACTGAAGCTTTCTTT. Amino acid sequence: CASSPGPRSTEAFF.

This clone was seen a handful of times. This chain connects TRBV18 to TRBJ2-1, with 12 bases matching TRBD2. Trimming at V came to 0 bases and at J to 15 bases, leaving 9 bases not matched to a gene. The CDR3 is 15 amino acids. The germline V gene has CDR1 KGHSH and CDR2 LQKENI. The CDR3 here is CASSPPSSGRAFPFF. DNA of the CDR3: TGTGCCAGCTCACCACCGTCTAGCGGGAGGGCATTTCCGTTCTTC.

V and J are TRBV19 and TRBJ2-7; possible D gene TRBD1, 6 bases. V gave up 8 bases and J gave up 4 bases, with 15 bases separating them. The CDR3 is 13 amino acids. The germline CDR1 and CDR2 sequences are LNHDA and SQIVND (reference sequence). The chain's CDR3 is CASGAGVNYEQYF. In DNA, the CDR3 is TGTGCCAGTGGGGCAGGGGTTAATTACGAGCAGTACTTC.

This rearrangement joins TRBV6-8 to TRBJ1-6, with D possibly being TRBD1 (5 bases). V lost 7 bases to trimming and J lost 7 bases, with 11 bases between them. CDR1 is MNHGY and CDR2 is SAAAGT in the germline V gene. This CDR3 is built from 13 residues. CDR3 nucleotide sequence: TGTGCCAGCACTTATACAGGCAATTCACCCCTCCACTTT. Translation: CASTYTGNSPLHF.

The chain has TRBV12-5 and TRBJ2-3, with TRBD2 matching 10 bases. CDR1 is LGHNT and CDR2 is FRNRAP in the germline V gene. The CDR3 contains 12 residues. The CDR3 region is CASTLTSGTQYF. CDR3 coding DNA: TGTGCCAGCACCTTGACTAGCGGGACGCAGTATTTT.

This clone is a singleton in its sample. The CDR3 coding sequence is TGTGCCAGTACCCCCCCGGGGCCCTCAAAAGAGACCCAGTACTTC. It specifies CASTPPGPSKETQYF. The chain joins TRBV19 to TRBJ2-5, with D perhaps given as TRBD1 or TRBD2 (5 bases each). V gave up 7 bases and J gave up 3 bases, with 18 bases separating them. This CDR3 spans 15 amino acids. Germline V gene data show CDR1 as LNHDA and CDR2 as SQIVND (reference sequence). Based on the CDR3 plus reference TRBV19 and TRBJ2-5, the full variable domain is DGGITQSPKYLFRKEGQNVTLSCEQNLNHDAMYWYRQDPGQGLRLIYYSQIVNDFQKGDIAEGYSVSREKKESFPLTVTSAQKNPTAFYLCASTPPGPSKETQYFGPGTRLLVL.

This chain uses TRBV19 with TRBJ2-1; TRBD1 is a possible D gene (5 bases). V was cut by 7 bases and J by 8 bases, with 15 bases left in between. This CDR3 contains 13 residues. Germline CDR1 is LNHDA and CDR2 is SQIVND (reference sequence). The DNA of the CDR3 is TGTGCCAGTACCCCCTGGGGCGGCGATGAGCAGTTCTTC. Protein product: CASTPWGGDEQFF.

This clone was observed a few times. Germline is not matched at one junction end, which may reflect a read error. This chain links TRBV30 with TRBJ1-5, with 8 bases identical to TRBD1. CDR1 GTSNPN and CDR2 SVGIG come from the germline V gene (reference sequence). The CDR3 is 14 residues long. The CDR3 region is CAWGVSGGKQPQHF. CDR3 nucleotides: TGTGCCTGGGGCGTTTCAGGGGGCAAACAGCCCCAGCATTTT.

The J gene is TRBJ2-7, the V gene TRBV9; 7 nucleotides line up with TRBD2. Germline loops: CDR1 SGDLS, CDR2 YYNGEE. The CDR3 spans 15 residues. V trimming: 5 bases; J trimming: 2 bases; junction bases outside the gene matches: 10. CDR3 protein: CASSEGASGPYEQYF. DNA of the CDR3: TGTGCCAGCAGTGAAGGGGCTAGCGGACCCTACGAGCAGTACTTC.

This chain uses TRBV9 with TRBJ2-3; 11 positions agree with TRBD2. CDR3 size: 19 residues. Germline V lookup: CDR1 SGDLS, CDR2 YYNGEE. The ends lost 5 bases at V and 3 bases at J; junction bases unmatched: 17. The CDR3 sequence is CASSEVGKTSGSRTDTQYF. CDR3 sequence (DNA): TGTGCCAGCAGTGAAGTGGGGAAAACTAGCGGGAGTAGGACAGATACGCAGTATTTT.

CDR3 DNA sequence: TGTGCCTGGAGTGTAACAGATAATTCACCCCTCCACTTT. Its protein is CAWSVTDNSPLHF. V gene TRBV30 combines with J gene TRBJ1-6; unclear D gene. V dropped 0 bases and J dropped 5 bases, with 5 bases sitting between them. Germline CDR1 is GTSNPN and CDR2 is SVGIG (reference sequence). The CDR3 runs to 13 residues.

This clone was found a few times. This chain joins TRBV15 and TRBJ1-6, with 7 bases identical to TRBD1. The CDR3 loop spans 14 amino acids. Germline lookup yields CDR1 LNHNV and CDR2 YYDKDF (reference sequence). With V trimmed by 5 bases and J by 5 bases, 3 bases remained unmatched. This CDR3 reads CATSVGQNNSPLHF. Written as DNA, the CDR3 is TGTGCCACCAGCGTGGGACAGAATAATTCACCCCTCCACTTT.

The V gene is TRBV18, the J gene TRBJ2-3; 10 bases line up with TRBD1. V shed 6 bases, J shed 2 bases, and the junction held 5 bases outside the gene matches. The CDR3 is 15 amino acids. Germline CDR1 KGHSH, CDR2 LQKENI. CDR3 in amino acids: CASSSTGGDTDTQYF. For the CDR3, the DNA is TGTGCCAGCTCTTCGACAGGGGGCGACACAGATACGCAGTATTTT.

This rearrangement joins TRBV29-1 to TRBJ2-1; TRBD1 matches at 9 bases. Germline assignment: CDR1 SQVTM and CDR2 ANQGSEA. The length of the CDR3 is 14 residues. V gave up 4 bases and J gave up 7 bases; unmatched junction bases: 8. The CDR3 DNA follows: TGCAGCGTTGGGAGGACAGGGGCCGCGAATGAGCAGTTCTTC. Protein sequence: CSVGRTGAANEQFF.

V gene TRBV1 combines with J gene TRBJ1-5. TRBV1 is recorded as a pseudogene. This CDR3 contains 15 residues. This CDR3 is CASSQEFDSNQPQHF. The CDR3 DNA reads TGCGCCAGCAGCCAAGAATTTGATAGCAATCAGCCCCAGCATTTT.

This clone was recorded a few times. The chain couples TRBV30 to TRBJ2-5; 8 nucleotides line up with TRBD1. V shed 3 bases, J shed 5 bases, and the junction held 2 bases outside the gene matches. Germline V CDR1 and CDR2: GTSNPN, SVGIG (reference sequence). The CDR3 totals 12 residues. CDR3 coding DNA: TGTGCCTGGAGCAGGGACAGGGAGACCCAGTACTTC. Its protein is CAWSRDRETQYF.

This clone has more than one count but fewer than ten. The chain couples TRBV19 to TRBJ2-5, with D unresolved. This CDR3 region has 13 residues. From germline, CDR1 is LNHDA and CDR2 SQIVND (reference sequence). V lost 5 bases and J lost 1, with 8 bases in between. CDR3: CASSPYRQETQYF. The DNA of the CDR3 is TGTGCCAGTAGTCCGTACCGCCAAGAGACCCAGTACTTC.